This T cell receptor beta chain was obtained from a study of OX40 agonist ivuxolimab in advanced cancers. Overall study: Partial responses were seen in three patients, one with hepatocellular carcinoma and two with cutaneous melanoma.

Method: immunoSEQ multiplex PCR; TCRdb's copy keeps in-frame clones and lacks some. Here the sample spans over 60,000 clones, approximately 88% being singletons. This CDR3 has 16 amino acids. V was trimmed by 6 bases and J by 0 bases, leaving 12 bases between them. Germline-derived CDR1 and CDR2 are MGHRA and YSYEKL. The input for sequencing was CD4+ or CD8+ T cells sorted from blood, taken in a trial of the OX40 agonist ivuxolimab. The source is an adult with an advanced solid tumor such as melanoma, head and neck, liver or kidney cancer. The rearrangement links TRBV4-1 to TRBJ2-6; D is unresolved. The CDR3 DNA follows: TGCGCCAGCAGTCCTCAAACAAGCTCTGGGGCCAACGTCCTGACTTTC. Its translation: CASSPQTSSGANVLTF.